Following are 11 T cell receptor beta chains from one sample sequenced in a study of blood T cells in healthy people across ages. A J-beta primer mix and a sample-barcoded 5' primer were used in a second PCR of roughly 6 to 11 cycles. TCRdb itself ran the 5' RACE reads through MiXCR, one entry per CDR3 protein. The sample records approximately 680,000 distinct CDR3 sequences, approximately 31% being singletons. Specimen: blood. All receptors derive from a woman older than 75 in good health.

Details on this clonotype: Its ends do not fully match the called genes, so a read error is possible. CDR3 sequence: CSAVGGANTEAIF. The CDR3 DNA reads as TGCAGTGCCGTCGGGGGGGCGAACACTGAAGCTATCTTT. The rearrangement links TRBV20-1 to TRBJ1-1, with a weak D call TRBD1 (6 bases). The CDR3 totals 13 residues. Per the germline V gene, CDR1 is DFQATT and CDR2 is SNEGSKA (reference sequence).

Worth noting for this clonotype: Given a much more abundant clone one base away, this may be a read error. The conserved final phenylalanine or tryptophan is absent from the CDR3, which likely points to a read error. The chain couples TRBV11-1 to TRBJ1-2; D gene uncertain. The CDR3 is 15 residues long. The V gene's germline CDR1 is SGHAT and CDR2 FQDESV (reference sequence). V gave up 5 bases and J gave up 4 bases, with 17 bases separating them. The DNA for the CDR3 is TGTGCCAGCAGCGGAACGGGGAATACGGGCTATGGCTACACCTGC. Translating it yields CASSGTGNTGYGYTC.

This chain connects TRBV21-1 to TRBJ2-5; the table calls TRBD1, which could not be checked here. TRBV21-1 is assigned pseudogene status. This CDR3 region has 17 residues. This chain's CDR3 is CASSQRTPGELKETQYF. CDR3 sequence (DNA): TGTGCCAGCAGCCAAAGGACCCCAGGGGAATTGAAAGAGACCCAGTACTTC.

This chain's CDR3 is CASSRNSPFEQYF. DNA of the CDR3: TGTGCCAGCAGCCGGAACAGCCCCTTCGAGCAGTACTTC. The chain joins TRBV6-5 to TRBJ2-5; D remains unclear. The DNA end favors TRBJ2-7, so the J call may be wrong. The CDR3 length is 13 residues. Germline CDR1 MNHEY, CDR2 SVGAGI.

This clonotype occurred many times. The chain uses TRBV7-2 and TRBJ1-2, with D unclear. Trimming removed 0 bases at V and 7 bases at J, with 6 bases between. The CDR3 has 12 amino acids. Looked up from germline, CDR1 is SGHTA and CDR2 is FQGNSA. The CDR3 loop reads CASSLARFGYTF. The DNA for the CDR3 is TGTGCCAGCAGCTTAGCCAGGTTTGGCTACACCTTC.

This clonotype showed up just once. The gene calls are TRBV5-1 and TRBJ2-5, with a tentative D call TRBD2 (6 bases). With the DNA end fitting TRBJ2-7 better, the J assignment may be wrong. The CDR3 is made up of 14 amino acids. Germline V gives CDR1 SGHRS, CDR2 YFSETQ. The DNA for the CDR3 is TGCGCCAGCAGCGTAGCGGCTTACGGAAACGAGCAGTACTTC. It specifies CASSVAAYGNEQYF.

This clonotype occurred many times. V gene TRBV28 combines with J gene TRBJ2-3, with TRBD1 matching 11 bases. Unmatched junction bases numbered 6, after V lost 8 bases and J lost 2 bases. CDR3 size: 15 residues. Germline V CDR1 and CDR2: MDHEN, SYDVKM. In nucleotides, the CDR3 is TGTGCCAGCGGTTGGGACAGGGGGTCCACAGATACGCAGTATTTT. It translates to CASGWDRGSTDTQYF. The complete variable domain, with remaining parts taken from reference TRBV28 and TRBJ2-3, reads DVKVTQSSRYLVKRTGEKVFLECVQDMDHENMFWYRQDPGLGLRLIYFSYDVKMKEKGDIPEGYSVSREKKERFSLILESASTNQTSMYLCASGWDRGSTDTQYFGPGTRLTVL.

A word on this clonotype: The junction differs from germline at one of its ends, possibly a read error. The rearrangement joins TRBV5-1 to TRBJ1-1, with TRBD1 as a possible D gene (6 bases). The CDR3 is 17 residues long. Germline loops: CDR1 SGHRS, CDR2 YFSETQ. CDR3 residues: CASKSGAPTLMNAEAFF. The CDR3 DNA is TGCGCCAGCAAATCAGGGGCGCCGACCCTTATGAACGCTGAAGCTTTCTTT.

This clonotype was detected a few times. The chain combines TRBV6-2 or TRBV6-3 with TRBJ1-1; D call uncertain. Deletions cut 6 bases from V and 0 bases from J, with 11 bases between. The CDR3 sequence is 14 residues long. CDR1 is MNHEY, CDR2 SVGEGT, per germline. In DNA form, the CDR3 reads TGTGCCAGCAGGCCGACACGGATGAACACTGAAGCTTTCTTT. Amino acid sequence: CASRPTRMNTEAFF.

This clonotype has at least ten counts. The V gene is TRBV9, the J gene TRBJ2-3, with D possibly TRBD2 on 6 matching bases. Per the germline V gene, CDR1 is SGDLS and CDR2 is YYNGEE. The CDR3 has 15 residues. The V end was cut by 4 bases, the J end by 2 bases, with 14 bases between. This CDR3 is CASSSIGGITDTQYF. The CDR3, as DNA: TGTGCCAGCAGCTCAATTGGGGGGATCACAGATACGCAGTATTTT.

The chain combines TRBV7-2 with TRBJ1-1; 8 nucleotides align to TRBD1. This CDR3 region has 15 residues. Trimming cost V 6 bases and J 3 bases; bases outside gene matches: 9. Germline loops: CDR1 SGHTA, CDR2 FQGNSA. The CDR3 DNA reads as TGTGCCAGCAGTTTATGGACAGGGTGGTACACTGAAGCTTTCTTT. Its protein product is CASSLWTGWYTEAFF.